The rows below give T cell receptor beta chains drawn from one sample of a study of cytomegalovirus exposure and HLA in healthy donors. TCRdb's copy holds only in-frame clones and misses some; the assay was immunoSEQ multiplex PCR. The sample shows about 98,000 clones, roughly 87% of them seen only once. Sequencing was carried out using PBMCs. The receptor source for this set is a woman in her twenties or thirties in good health and CMV-seronegative. CDR3s include the opening cysteine and the closing phenylalanine or tryptophan. The D gene is left open where the match is weak. Some rows have no size entry. The others give once, few or many, or a class for an expanded clone.

>.|TRBV19|TRBD1|TRBJ1-5
TGTGCCAGTAGTATAATTCCGCGCCCACTCCGGGACAGAGATCAGCCCCAGCATTTT
CASSIIPRPLRDRDQPQHF
>few|TRBV9|.|TRBJ2-1
TGTGCCAGCAGCGTAGGGGGCTCCAATGAGCAGTTCTTC
CASSVGGSNEQFF
>.|TRBV28|.|TRBJ1-5
TGTGCCAGCAGTTTCAGGGTTGAGTATCAGCCCCAGCATTTT
CASSFRVEYQPQHF
>.|TRBV5-6|TRBD1|TRBJ1-4
TGTGCCAGCAGCTGGGACAGGGTTAATGAAAAACTGTTTTTT
CASSWDRVNEKLFF
>.|TRBV6-6|.|TRBJ1-2
TGTGCCAGCAGTTACGGTAGCCGGGTTGATGGCTACACCTTC
CASSYGSRVDGYTF
>.|TRBV9|TRBD2|TRBJ2-5
TGTGCCAGCAGCGTAGATCTAGCGGGGGGCCTCCCACAAGAGACCCAGTACTTC
CASSVDLAGGLPQETQYF
>.|TRBV13|TRBD1|TRBJ1-2
TGTGCCAGCAGCCCGGACAGGGAGAGGGCCTTC
CASSPDRERAF
>.|TRBV9|.|TRBJ2-5
TGTGCCAGCACCCGGTCGGGGGGCGGGGAGACCCAGTACTTC
CASTRSGGGETQYF
>.|TRBV5-1|.|TRBJ2-5
TGCGCCAGCAGCCCCCTGGGGGCGCAAGAGACCCAGTACTTC
CASSPLGAQETQYF
>.|TRBV4-3|.|TRBJ2-2
TGCGCCAGCAGCCCCATCGGGGGGCCCGGGGAGCTGTTTTTT
CASSPIGGPGELFF
>.|TRBV28|.|TRBJ1-2
TGTGCCAGCAACCCCAGGGGAGGGGACTATGGCTACACCTTC
CASNPRGGDYGYTF
>.|TRBV7-8|TRBD2|TRBJ2-5
TGTGCCAGCCGATTAGTGGCGGGAGTGGTGGAGACCCAGTACTTC
CASRLVAGVVETQYF
>.|TRBV6-1|.|TRBJ2-1
TGTGCCAGCAGGCCTCTCGCGGGGGCGAGCCATGAGCAGTTCTTC
CASRPLAGASHEQFF
>.|TRBV9|TRBD1|TRBJ2-7
TGTGCCAGCAGCGTAGGCGGGACAGGGACCTACGAGCAGTACTTC
CASSVGGTGTYEQYF
>.|TRBV5-6|.|TRBJ1-4
TGTGCCAGCAGCTTATGGGCCTCTAATGAAAAACTGTTTTTT
CASSLWASNEKLFF
>.|TRBV29-1|.|TRBJ1-5
TGCAGCGTTGAATTGGATGGGCCGCCCCAGCATTTT
CSVELDGPPQHF
>.|TRBV2|TRBD2|TRBJ2-5
TGTGCCAGCAGTGAAGCGCTGAGCGGGAGAGGCGGAGAGACCCAGTACTTC
CASSEALSGRGGETQYF
>.|TRBV9|TRBD2|TRBJ2-1
TGTGCCAGCAGCGTACCGGGACTAGCCCGGGATGAGCAGTTCTTC
CASSVPGLARDEQFF
>.|TRBV5-6|.|TRBJ2-3
TGTGCCAGCAGCTTCGGCGGTCGCGGATCAGATACGCAGTATTTT
CASSFGGRGSDTQYF
>.|TRBV10-3|TRBD1|TRBJ2-2
TGTGCCATCAAAGGGGGCCCGGACACCGGGGAGCTGTTTTTT
CAIKGGPDTGELFF
>.|TRBV25-1|.|TRBJ1-6
TGTGCCAGCAGTGAATATTCCGGGGGGGGTTCACCCCTCCACTTT
CASSEYSGGGSPLHF
>.|TRBV28|.|TRBJ2-7
TGTGCCAGCGGGAGAGTCTACGAGCAGTACTTC
CASGRVYEQYF
>.|TRBV2|TRBD1|TRBJ1-4
TGTGCCAGCAGTGCCATGGACAGGGTTGAAAAACTGTTTTTT
CASSAMDRVEKLFF
>.|TRBV28|TRBD2|TRBJ2-1
TGTGCCTGCATTACAAGGGGGCGACTAGCGGGAGGGACCTACAATGAGCAGTTCTTC
CACITRGRLAGGTYNEQFF
>.|TRBV28|.|TRBJ1-4
TGTGCCAGCAGTTTCAACAGAGGGGAAAAACTGTTTTTT
CASSFNRGEKLFF
>once|TRBV5-1|.|TRBJ1-2
TGCGCCAGCAGCTCGCCCCCTACTAACTATGGCTACACCTTC
CASSSPPTNYGYTF
>.|TRBV21-1|.|TRBJ1-3
TGTGCCAGCAGCAAGAAGGACAGGGAGGATGGAAACACCATATATTTT
CASSKKDREDGNTIYF
>once|TRBV18|.|TRBJ2-7
TGTGCCAGCTCACCAGAATTCGGCGAGCAGTACTTC
CASSPEFGEQYF
>.|TRBV4-2|TRBD1|TRBJ2-7
TGTGCCAGCAGCCAAGTAAAGGGACAGGGCGACTACGAGCAGTACTTC
CASSQVKGQGDYEQYF
>.|TRBV5-6|.|TRBJ2-3
TGTGCCAGCAGCTTTCGCTTCGGGCTAGCGCCAGATACGCAGTATTTT
CASSFRFGLAPDTQYF
>.|TRBV7-7|.|TRBJ1-3
TGTGCTAGCAGCTTGGGTCGGGAGCGCTCTGGAAACACCATATATTTT
CASSLGRERSGNTIYF
>.|TRBV4-1|TRBD1|TRBJ1-4
TGCGCCAGCAGCCGGGACAGAGTTAATGAAAAACTGTTTTTT
CASSRDRVNEKLFF
>few|TRBV19|TRBD1|TRBJ2-7
TGTGCCAGTAGTATCCCGGGACAGCACCCTTGGGGGCAGTACTTC
CASSIPGQHPWGQYF
>.|TRBV28|.|TRBJ2-7
TGTGCCAGCAGCCCCCTCGACGAGGAGGAGCAGTACTTC
CASSPLDEEEQYF
>.|TRBV5-1|TRBD1|TRBJ2-5
TGCGCCAGCAGCTTTACCGGGACAGGGGTTGGAGAGACCCAGTACTTC
CASSFTGTGVGETQYF
>.|TRBV7-3|TRBD2|TRBJ2-3
TGTGCCAGCAGCTTAGGTCTAGCGGGGGGGCTGGGCACAGATACGCAGTATTTT
CASSLGLAGGLGTDTQYF
>.|TRBV19|TRBD1|TRBJ1-1
TGTGCCAGTAGCAAAAGGACAGGGGGGTTGAACACTGAAGCTTTCTTT
CASSKRTGGLNTEAFF
>.|TRBV21-1|.|TRBJ1-5
TGTGCCAGCAGCGCATCTGGAGGGTTTCCCCGGGGCGGCAATCAGCCCCAGCATTTT
CASSASGGFPRGGNQPQHF
>.|TRBV7-2|.|TRBJ2-7
TGTGCCAGCAGCTTACTATTCCTGGGGGCGTACGAGCAGTACTTC
CASSLLFLGAYEQYF
>.|TRBV7-9|.|TRBJ1-2
TGTGCCAGCAGCCATATTCTGGGTCGGGGACTGGGTGGCTACACCTTC
CASSHILGRGLGGYTF
>.|TRBV11-3|.|TRBJ2-7
TGTGCCAGCAGCTTAACCCCCGCGGGTGAGCAGTACTTC
CASSLTPAGEQYF
>once|TRBV5-6|TRBD2|TRBJ2-1
TGTGCCAGCAGCTCCGCTCCAACCTCGGGAGGACGCTACAATGAGCAGTTCTTC
CASSSAPTSGGRYNEQFF
>once|TRBV5-1|TRBD1|TRBJ1-2
TGCGCCAGCAGCAGGACAGGGGGCCCTAACTATGGCTACACCTTC
CASSRTGGPNYGYTF
>.|TRBV18|.|TRBJ2-7
TGTGCCAGCTCACTGGGGGGTCCCCTATACGAGCAGTACTTC
CASSLGGPLYEQYF
>.|TRBV11-2|TRBD1|TRBJ2-7
TGTGCCAGCAGCTTAGGATGGACAGGGGGCTACGAGCAGTACTTC
CASSLGWTGGYEQYF
>.|TRBV7-3|.|TRBJ2-6
TGTGCCAGCAGCTTAACCTACGGGGCCAACGTCCTGACTTTC
CASSLTYGANVLTF
>few|TRBV6-1|TRBD1|TRBJ1-5
TGTGCCAGCACCCCAATGGGACAGGGTTATCAGCCCCAGCATTTT
CASTPMGQGYQPQHF
>.|TRBV2|TRBD1|TRBJ2-1
TGTGCCAGCCGGGATCCAGGGGGTGAGCAGTTCTTC
CASRDPGGEQFF
>.|TRBV5-1|TRBD2|TRBJ2-3
TGCGCCAGCAGCTTGAGGGCTAGCGGCCCTAGCACAGATACGCAGTATTTT
CASSLRASGPSTDTQYF
>once|TRBV19|.|TRBJ1-2
TGTGCCAGTAGCTCGCAGGGAAACTATGGCTACACCTTC
CASSSQGNYGYTF
>.|TRBV27|.|TRBJ1-4
TGTGCCAGCAGTTTGGCCCCGAGAGGTGAAAAACTGTTTTTT
CASSLAPRGEKLFF
>once|TRBV19|.|TRBJ2-2
TGTGCCAGTCAGAATTTTAACACCGGGGAGCTGTTTTTT
CASQNFNTGELFF
>.|TRBV15|.|TRBJ2-5
TGTGCCACCAGCTCCTCGCCCGTCCAGGGGGAGACCCAGTACTTC
CATSSSPVQGETQYF
>.|TRBV6-1|.|TRBJ1-1
TGTGCCAGCAGTGTTTTCTGGGGCGTCCCTTCTAATGAAGCTTTCTTT
CASSVFWGVPSNEAFF
>once|TRBV25-1|.|TRBJ1-1
TGTGCCAGCAAAGGGTGGGGGCTTGTCACTGAAGCTTTCTTT
CASKGWGLVTEAFF